The rows below give T cell receptor beta chains drawn from one sample of a study of CD8 T cells in ankylosing spondylitis. TCRdb recomputed calls from the 5' RACE reads with MiXCR, one row per CDR3 protein. Among 150,000 to 200,000 distinct CDR3 sequences listed, 18% were seen once. Specimen: blood, either unsorted or a sorted T cell fraction (not recorded which). These receptors came from a male donor with ankylosing spondylitis or in good health (not recorded which). CDR3s include the opening cysteine and the closing phenylalanine or tryptophan. D genes are given only for firm matches. Size values are once, few and many counts, or a class for expanded clones, and some rows have none.

j_call clone_size d_call v_call cdr3_nt cdr3_aa
TRBJ2-1 . TRBD1 TRBV7-9 TGTGCCAGCAGCTTAAGGGACAGGGACAATGAGCAGTTCTTC CASSLRDRDNEQFF
TRBJ2-3 many . TRBV5-1 TGCGCCAGCAGCTTGGCGGGAGCTACAGATACGCAGTATTTT CASSLAGATDTQYF
TRBJ2-7 many . TRBV12-3/TRBV12-4 TGTGCCAGCAGTTCCGCCGACGGACCCTACGAGCAGTACTTC CASSSADGPYEQYF
TRBJ1-5 few TRBD1 TRBV5-1 TGCGCCAGCAGCGAGGGGACAGCACCTTCCGAGCCCCAGCATTTT CASSEGTAPSEPQHF
TRBJ1-1 many TRBD1 TRBV7-9 TGTGCCAGCAGCTCACAGGGGGTTGCGAACACTGAAGTTTTCTTT CASSSQGVANTEVFF
TRBJ2-1 . . TRBV20-1 TGCAGTGCTCCTAGCCCCATTAGGAACAATGAGCAGTTCTTC CSAPSPIRNNEQFF
TRBJ2-1 many TRBD1 TRBV6-4 TGTGCCAGTGGGACAGGGGGGATCAATGAGCAGTTCTTC CASGTGGINEQFF
TRBJ2-1 . . TRBV5-1 TGCGCCAGCAGCTTTGGCTCTACCAATGAGCAGTTCTTC CASSFGSTNEQFF
TRBJ1-6 . . TRBV20-1 TGCAGTGCATCGGACCAAACGAATTCACCCCTCCACTTT CSASDQTNSPLHF
TRBJ2-2 . TRBD2 TRBV6-2/TRBV6-3 TGTGCCAGCAGTTACTCTCCGGGAGGGGCCGGGGAGCTGTATTTT CASSYSPGGAGELYF
TRBJ2-7 many . TRBV5-1 TGCGCCAGCAGCCCTGGGCTGGGCTACGAGCAGTACTTC CASSPGLGYEQYF
TRBJ1-1 . TRBD1 TRBV2 TGTGCCAGCAGGGATAGGACAGGGGGCCGCACTGAAGCTTTCTTT CASRDRTGGRTEAFF
TRBJ1-2 many TRBD1 TRBV20-1 TGCAGTGCTAGCAACAGGGGCGCTGGCTACACCTTC CSASNRGAGYTF
TRBJ2-7 many TRBD2 TRBV5-1 TGCGCCAGCAGATCCACCGGGGGGAGCTCCTACGAGCAGTACTTC CASRSTGGSSYEQYF
TRBJ2-5 many TRBD2 TRBV20-1 TGCAGTGCTAGAATTCGGCTAGCGGGAGTTGGGACCCAGTACTTC CSARIRLAGVGTQYF
TRBJ2-4 . . TRBV10-3 TGTGCCATCAGTGAGTCCCTTTTCGAGAAAAACATTCAGTACTTC CAISESLFEKNIQYF
TRBJ2-1 few . TRBV20-1 TGCAGTGCTAGAGATTACACAGGGTCCTACAATGAGCAGTTCTTC CSARDYTGSYNEQFF
TRBJ1-2 many . TRBV25-1 TGTGCCAGCACCCAAGGGGACCTTAACTATGGCTACACCTTC CASTQGDLNYGYTF
TRBJ2-1 many . TRBV5-1 TGCGCCAGCAGCACCGATAATGAGCAGTTCTTC CASSTDNEQFF
TRBJ2-7 . TRBD1 TRBV12-3/TRBV12-4 TGTGCCAGCAGGCTAACAGGGGGCTCCTACGAGCAGTACTTC CASRLTGGSYEQYF
TRBJ1-2 many . TRBV28 TGTGCCAGCAGGGTCCAACGGAACTATGGCTACACCTTC CASRVQRNYGYTF
TRBJ1-5 few . TRBV5-1 TGCGCCAGCAGCCCCAACCGGGGGGCGGGTCAGCCCCAGCATTTT CASSPNRGAGQPQHF
TRBJ2-2 many TRBD2 TRBV5-1 TGCGCCAGCAGCTGGGGTAGCGGGTCCCTTATGAACACCGGGGAGCTGTTTTTT CASSWGSGSLMNTGELFF
TRBJ2-2 many . TRBV28 TGTGCCAGCGGCTTGAGGGGCACCGGGGAGCTGTTTTTT CASGLRGTGELFF
TRBJ1-2 many TRBD1 TRBV6-1 TGTGCCAGCAGACTCTACGTACAGGGGACGTCTAACTATGGCTACACCTTC CASRLYVQGTSNYGYTF
TRBJ2-1 many . TRBV24-1 TGTGCCACCTCCTCGGGACTCAAGGATGAGCAGTTCTTC CATSSGLKDEQFF
TRBJ2-7 many . TRBV7-6 TGTGCCAGCAGCTTATTTGAGGTGTCCTACGAGCAGTACTTC CASSLFEVSYEQYF
TRBJ2-2 many TRBD1 TRBV7-3 TGTGCCAGCAGCTTAATGTTGACAGGGGGGACCGGGGAGCTGTTTTTT CASSLMLTGGTGELFF
TRBJ2-1 . TRBD1 TRBV20-1 TGCAGTGCTTGCGAACAGGGGATCCCCTACAATGCGCAGTTCTTC CSACEQGIPYNAQFF